A selection of T cell receptor beta chains follows, all from one sample in a study of neurological immune-mediated disorders. TCRdb re-derived calls from the 5' RACE reads in MiXCR, one entry per CDR3 protein. The sample gives around 30,000 distinct CDR3 sequences, under 5% of which show up once; around a quarter is in the top ten. The sequenced sample was CD4+ T cells from blood. The receptors derive from a middle-aged woman in good health. Each CDR3 is given with its conserved first and last residue. D genes are given only for firm matches. The size entry gives once, few, many, or a class for an expanded clone.

CDR3	DNA	D	V	size	J
CASSPRGFQETQYF	TGTGCCAGCAGCCCAAGGGGCTTTCAAGAGACCCAGTACTTC	-	TRBV7-8	many	TRBJ2-5
CSAKAVSRAAGELFF	TGCAGTGCTAAGGCAGTCTCCCGGGCAGCCGGGGAGCTGTTTTTT	-	TRBV20-1	many	TRBJ2-2
CAISESTGVGANVLTF	TGTGCCATCAGTGAATCTACAGGTGTTGGGGCCAACGTCCTGACTTTC	-	TRBV10-3	many	TRBJ2-6
CASSPRRQGEYLETQYF	TGTGCCAGCAGCCCCAGAAGACAGGGGGAATACTTAGAGACCCAGTACTTC	TRBD1	TRBV11-2	few	TRBJ2-5
CASSFGTGGQETQYF	TGCGCCAGCAGCTTTGGGACAGGGGGACAAGAGACCCAGTACTTC	TRBD1	TRBV5-1	medium-sized	TRBJ2-5
CASSLGGDSSYNEQFF	TGCGCCAGCAGCTTGGGTGGGGACAGCTCCTACAATGAGCAGTTCTTC	TRBD1	TRBV5-1	many	TRBJ2-1
CASSRDHSTDTQYF	TGCGCCAGCAGCCGGGACCACAGCACAGATACGCAGTATTTT	-	TRBV5-1	many	TRBJ2-3
CSVGVTGGASTDTQYF	TGCAGCGTTGGGGTCACAGGCGGAGCTAGCACAGATACGCAGTATTTT	-	TRBV29-1	many	TRBJ2-3
CASSPDLVNTGELFF	TGTGCCAGCAGTCCCGATTTGGTTAACACCGGGGAGCTGTTTTTT	-	TRBV3-1	many	TRBJ2-2
CASSLGFQEEDGYTF	TGTGCCAGCTCACTCGGCTTTCAGGAGGAGGATGGCTACACCTTC	-	TRBV18	many	TRBJ1-2
CSARGTGANVLTF	TGCAGTGCTAGGGGTACTGGGGCCAACGTCCTGACTTTC	-	TRBV20-1	many	TRBJ2-6
CASSPGTDNYGYTF	TGTGCCAGCTCACCTGGGACGGACAACTATGGCTACACCTTC	-	TRBV18	many	TRBJ1-2
CASSLAGGANTGELFF	TGTGCTAGCAGCTTAGCTGGAGGGGCGAACACCGGGGAGCTGTTTTTT	-	TRBV7-7	many	TRBJ2-2
CASSPYTGSEQFF	TGTGCCAGCAGCCCGTACACAGGGAGTGAGCAGTTCTTC	-	TRBV7-2	many	TRBJ2-1
CASIRDRGTDTQYF	TGTGCCAGCATTAGGGACCGAGGAACAGATACGCAGTATTTT	-	TRBV11-1	few	TRBJ2-3
CASSITGTSGDPSYNEQFF	TGTGCCAGCAGCATTACCGGGACTAGCGGGGACCCCTCCTACAATGAGCAGTTCTTC	TRBD2	TRBV9	many	TRBJ2-1
CASPGGGRNTGELFF	TGTGCCAGCCCCGGGGGGGGCCGGAACACCGGGGAGCTGTTTTTT	TRBD2	TRBV11-2	many	TRBJ2-2
CASSSRGARVTGELFF	TGTGCCAGCAGTTCTCGCGGGGCTCGCGTCACCGGGGAGCTGTTTTTT	-	TRBV3-1	many	TRBJ2-2
CASRGLSNEQFF	TGTGCCAGCAGGGGACTATCCAATGAGCAGTTCTTC	TRBD2	TRBV5-6	many	TRBJ2-1
CSASPLAGKDEDTQYF	TGCAGTGCTAGTCCCCTAGCCGGGAAGGACGAAGATACGCAGTATTTT	-	TRBV20-1	many	TRBJ2-3
CSARTLSTDTQYF	TGCAGTGCTCGGACTCTTAGCACAGATACGCAGTATTTT	-	TRBV20-1	many	TRBJ2-3
CASSRAETQYF	TGTGCCAGCAGCAGAGCGGAGACGCAGTATTTT	-	TRBV11-2	many	TRBJ2-3
CSANQGASGQPQHF	TGCAGTGCAAACCAGGGGGCGAGCGGCCAGCCCCAGCATTTT	TRBD1	TRBV20-1	many	TRBJ1-5
CASTLGLGFDEQFF	TGTGCCAGCACCCTGGGACTAGGGTTCGATGAGCAGTTCTTC	TRBD2	TRBV28	many	TRBJ2-1
CSASRTSGPTQQYF	TGCAGTGCTTCCAGGACTAGCGGACCTACGCAGCAGTACTTC	TRBD2	TRBV20-1	many	TRBJ2-7
CASSLLGTANTEAFF	TGTGCCAGCAGCCTCCTAGGGACGGCGAACACTGAAGCTTTCTTT	-	TRBV7-2	many	TRBJ1-1
CASSFSVTDPEAFF	TGTGCCAGCAGTTTCTCTGTGACAGACCCTGAAGCTTTCTTT	-	TRBV12-3/TRBV12-4	many	TRBJ1-1
CSGILYTGPEAFF	TGCAGTGGCATCCTTTACACAGGCCCTGAAGCTTTCTTT	-	TRBV20-1	many	TRBJ1-1
CASSLQQSSGANVLTF	TGCGCCAGCAGCTTACAACAGAGCTCTGGGGCCAACGTCCTGACTTTC	-	TRBV5-1	many	TRBJ2-6
CAISEVAGAPISSYNEQFF	TGTGCCATCAGTGAGGTTGCAGGGGCCCCAATATCATCCTACAATGAGCAGTTCTTC	-	TRBV10-3	many	TRBJ2-1
CASSFSGEAYGQFF	TGTGCCAGCAGCTTCAGCGGGGAGGCCTATGGGCAGTTCTTC	TRBD2	TRBV7-2	many	TRBJ2-1
CASSEDQGALRRETQYF	TGTGCCAGCAGTGAAGACCAGGGGGCATTGAGAAGGGAGACCCAGTACTTC	TRBD1	TRBV6-1	many	TRBJ2-5
CASSLAAANEKLFF	TGCGCCAGCAGCTTGGCAGCGGCAAATGAAAAACTGTTTTTT	-	TRBV5-1	many	TRBJ1-4
CASSTTGMGEKLFF	TGTGCCAGCAGTACGACAGGGATGGGCGAAAAACTGTTTTTT	TRBD1	TRBV2	many	TRBJ1-4
CASSPVGRLNTEAFF	TGTGCCAGCAGCCCTGTTGGTCGCTTGAACACTGAAGCTTTCTTT	-	TRBV6-1	many	TRBJ1-1
CASSSLDTRGLKAFF	TGTGCCAGCAGCAGCCTGGACACCAGGGGCCTAAAAGCTTTCTTT	-	TRBV7-9	many	TRBJ1-1
CSARGESGTGVYVNYNEQFF	TGCAGTGCTAGAGGGGAGAGTGGGACAGGGGTTTATGTCAACTACAATGAGCAGTTCTTC	TRBD1	TRBV20-1	many	TRBJ2-1
CSARRGRGNQPQHF	TGCAGTGCACGGAGGGGGAGAGGCAATCAGCCCCAGCATTTT	-	TRBV20-1	many	TRBJ1-5
CASSQDLGQAETQYF	TGTGCCAGCAGCCAAGATTTGGGACAGGCAGAGACCCAGTACTTC	TRBD1	TRBV14	many	TRBJ2-5